The 23 T cell receptor beta chains presented below share a single source sample, sequenced in a study of OX40 agonist ivuxolimab in advanced cancers. The assay was immunoSEQ multiplex PCR, and TCRdb's table has in-frame clones only and misses some. The data contain roughly 42,000 clones, around 90% of them singletons. Material: CD4+ or CD8+ T cells sorted from blood, obtained in a trial of the OX40 agonist ivuxolimab. All receptors come from an adult with an advanced solid tumor such as melanoma, head and neck, liver or kidney cancer.

The count of this clone is one. This sequence joins TRBV10-3 and TRBJ1-3; possible D gene TRBD1, 5 bases. In germline, CDR1 is ENHRY, CDR2 SYGVKD. The germline V and J ends were trimmed by 6 bases and 0 bases, with 18 bases remaining between them. This CDR3 region has 17 residues. The CDR3 spells CAIRTGLEDHSGNTIYF. In DNA form, the CDR3 reads TGTGCCATCAGAACAGGTCTTGAGGACCACTCTGGAAACACCATATATTTT.

The chain couples TRBV27 to TRBJ1-4; TRBD1 aligns across 10 bases. Germline CDR1 is MNHEY and CDR2 is SMNVEV (reference sequence). With V trimmed by 6 bases and J by 5 bases, 6 bases remained unmatched. This CDR3 has 15 amino acids. Written as DNA, the CDR3 is TGTGCCAGCAGCGATCTGGGACAGGGGAATGAAAAACTGTTTTTT. The encoded protein is CASSDLGQGNEKLFF.

The count of this clone is one. The chain is built from TRBV9 and TRBJ2-1; D unclear. V was trimmed by 2 bases and J by 0 bases, leaving 6 bases between them. The CDR3 runs 14 residues. Germline V gene sequence: CDR1 SGDLS, CDR2 YYNGEE. CDR3: CASSVQSSYNEQFF. The CDR3 coding sequence is TGTGCCAGCAGCGTCCAGAGCTCCTACAATGAGCAGTTCTTC.

This rearrangement joins TRBV6-6 to TRBJ1-1; D is possibly TRBD1 (5 bases). The CDR3 spans 16 residues. Trimming took off 0 bases at V and 0 bases at J, with 11 bases between the two ends. Germline V CDR1 and CDR2: MNHNY, SVGAGI (reference sequence). For the CDR3, the DNA is TGTGCCAGCAGTTACTCGATGGGGGGAATGAACACTGAAGCTTTCTTT. Translated, it gives CASSYSMGGMNTEAFF.

The chain combines TRBV27 with TRBJ2-2; no reliable D call. The germline V gene encodes CDR1 MNHEY and CDR2 SMNVEV (reference sequence). The CDR3 extends over 12 amino acids. The germline V and J ends were trimmed by 8 bases and 0 bases, with 4 bases remaining between them. CDR3 nucleotides: TGTGCCAGCGGGTCGAACACCGGGGAGCTGTTTTTT. Its translation: CASGSNTGELFF.

The V call is TRBV27, the J call TRBJ1-2; the match to TRBD1 covers 10 bases. From germline, CDR1 is MNHEY and CDR2 SMNVEV (reference sequence). The CDR3 loop spans 14 amino acids. After removal of 1 base from V and 8 bases from J, the junction contained 4 bases not matched to a gene. This CDR3 reads CASSLWGQGSGYTF. In DNA, the CDR3 is TGTGCCAGCAGTTTATGGGGACAGGGGAGCGGCTACACCTTC.

The genes are TRBV27 and TRBJ2-5; D remains unclear. CDR1 is MNHEY and CDR2 is SMNVEV in the germline V gene (reference sequence). The CDR3 is 13 residues long. V was pared by 0 bases and J by 4 bases, with 6 bases between. As DNA, the CDR3 is TGTGCCAGCAGTTTATCGTTAGGAGAGACCCAGTACTTC. It specifies CASSLSLGETQYF.

This clone was observed a single time. V gene TRBV25-1 combines with J gene TRBJ2-7, with a tentative D call TRBD2 (6 bases). The CDR3 extends over 12 amino acids. Germline V gene data show CDR1 as MGHDK and CDR2 as SYGVNS. V was cut by 6 bases and J by 2 bases, with 8 bases left in between. The CDR3 DNA is TGTGCCAGCAGACCTAGCGCCTACGAGCAGTACTTC. Its translation is CASRPSAYEQYF.

V gene TRBV11-2 combines with J gene TRBJ2-7, with 9 bases aligning to TRBD2. From germline, CDR1 is SGHAT and CDR2 FQNNGV. The V and J ends lost 0 bases and 1 base, in that order; junction bases with no gene match: 7. The CDR3 consists of 17 residues. This chain's CDR3 is CASSLDGYSGGSYEQYF. CDR3 sequence (DNA): TGTGCCAGCAGCTTAGATGGTTATAGCGGGGGATCCTACGAGCAGTACTTC. Full variable domain (rest looked up from reference TRBV11-2 and TRBJ2-7): EAGVAQSPRYKIIEKRQSVAFWCNPISGHATLYWYQQILGQGPKLLIQFQNNGVVDDSQLPKDRFSAERLKGVDSTLKIQPAKLEDSAVYLCASSLDGYSGGSYEQYFGPGTRLTVT.

The rearrangement links TRBV10-3 to TRBJ1-3; D remains unclear. Per the germline V gene, CDR1 is ENHRY and CDR2 is SYGVKD. Trimming stripped 3 bases from V and 0 bases from J, with 6 bases between. The CDR3 extends over 14 amino acids. DNA for the CDR3: TGTGCCATCAGTGACGACATCTCTGGAAACACCATATATTTT. This encodes CAISDDISGNTIYF.

This chain joins TRBV5-4 and TRBJ2-3, with 9 bases identical to TRBD1. This CDR3 is built from 15 residues. With V trimmed by 4 bases and J by 8 bases, 11 bases remained unmatched. Germline assignment: CDR1 SGHNT and CDR2 YYREEE (reference sequence). The CDR3 nucleotides read TGTGCCAGCAGCCCTTTATGGACAGGGGAAAGTACGCAGTATTTT. This translates into CASSPLWTGESTQYF.

In its sample, this clone was seen once. The chain is built from TRBV4-1 and TRBJ2-7; no reliable D call. The CDR3 length is 13 residues. The V gene's germline CDR1 is MGHRA and CDR2 YSYEKL. V was cut by 1 base and J by 0 bases, with 4 bases left in between. CDR3: CASSQVSSYEQYF. The CDR3 DNA reads TGCGCCAGCAGCCAAGTAAGCTCCTACGAGCAGTACTTC.

The V gene is TRBV14, the J gene TRBJ2-5; 9 nucleotides align to TRBD2. With 4 bases clipped from V and 2 bases from J, the junction kept 8 bases outside the gene matches. Germline V lookup: CDR1 SGHDN, CDR2 FVKESK. CDR3 length equals 16 residues. CDR3 in amino acids: CASSLLLAGLQETQYF. The CDR3 nucleotides are TGTGCCAGCAGCCTATTACTAGCGGGCTTACAAGAGACCCAGTACTTC. Full variable domain (rest looked up from reference TRBV14 and TRBJ2-5): EAGVTQFPSHSVIEKGQTVTLRCDPISGHDNLYWYRRVMGKEIKFLLHFVKESKQDESGMPNNRFLAERTGGTYSTLKVQPAELEDSGVYFCASSLLLAGLQETQYFGPGTRLLVL.

The CDR3 is CASTSLSGANVLTF. The CDR3 bases are TGTGCCAGTACCTCCTTATCTGGGGCCAACGTCCTGACTTTC. The chain recombines TRBV19 with TRBJ2-6; D is undetermined. The CDR3 spans 14 residues. Germline CDR1 LNHDA, CDR2 SQIVND (reference sequence). V lost 7 bases and J 1 base, leaving 8 bases between the germline ends.

The chain employs TRBV7-7 and TRBJ2-7; D not certain. The CDR3 has 11 residues. Looked up from germline, CDR1 is SSHAT and CDR2 is FNYEAQ (reference sequence). This CDR3 reads CASPLDGEQYF. CDR3 nucleotide sequence: TGTGCTAGCCCCCTGGATGGAGAGCAGTACTTC.

The chain is built from TRBV6-1 and TRBJ2-7; no definite D call. This CDR3 has 13 residues. CDR1 is MNHNS, CDR2 SASEGT, per germline. Trimming took 7 bases from V and 2 from J, leaving 12 bases between them. The CDR3 sequence is CASTPRSPYEQYF. As DNA, the CDR3 is TGTGCCAGCACCCCAAGGTCCCCCTACGAGCAGTACTTC.

This rearrangement joins TRBV5-6 to TRBJ2-1; 10 bases match TRBD2. The length of the CDR3 is 18 residues. After removal of 1 base from V and 3 bases from J, the junction contained 10 bases not matched to a gene. Germline values: CDR1 SGHDT, CDR2 YYEEEE. CDR3 loop: CASSLLKASGSYYNEQFF. The CDR3 nucleotides are TGTGCCAGCAGCTTGCTAAAGGCTAGCGGGAGTTACTACAATGAGCAGTTCTTC.

This chain joins TRBV5-1 and TRBJ2-7; D ambiguous. Trimming shortened V by 1 base and J by 0 bases, and 8 bases separated the two germline ends. This CDR3 is built from 14 residues. Germline V gives CDR1 SGHRS, CDR2 YFSETQ. Here the CDR3 reads CASSLKAASYEQYF. The CDR3 DNA follows: TGCGCCAGCAGCTTGAAGGCTGCCTCCTACGAGCAGTACTTC. Drawing the rest from reference TRBV5-1 and TRBJ2-7, the complete variable domain is KAGVTQTPRYLIKTRGQQVTLSCSPISGHRSVSWYQQTPGQGLQFLFEYFSETQRNKGNFPGRFSGRQFSNSRSEMNVSTLELGDSALYLCASSLKAASYEQYFGPGTRLTVT.

This chain joins TRBV4-1 and TRBJ2-3; possibly TRBD1 for D (6 bases). The CDR3 totals 16 residues. Trimming removed 2 bases at V and 0 bases at J, with 12 bases between. Per germline, CDR1 MGHRA and CDR2 YSYEKL. CDR3 nucleotides: TGCGCCAGCAGCCAACACTCGGACAGTAGCACAGATACGCAGTATTTT. Protein sequence: CASSQHSDSSTDTQYF.

Worth noting for this clone: Other DNA sequences of this sample code for an identical CDR3. The chain's CDR3 is CAWSRGTEAFF. The CDR3 DNA is TGTGCCTGGAGCCGGGGAACTGAAGCTTTCTTT. The rearrangement links TRBV30 to TRBJ1-1, with no clear D. Per germline, CDR1 GTSNPN and CDR2 SVGIG (reference sequence). V lost 3 bases, J lost 5 bases, and 7 bases lay in between. CDR3 length: 11 amino acids.

The rearrangement joins TRBV19 to TRBJ2-7; 11 bases map to TRBD2. The germline V gene encodes CDR1 LNHDA and CDR2 SQIVND (reference sequence). CDR3 size: 14 residues. The V gene end was trimmed by 6 bases and the J gene end by 0 bases; junction bases not matched to a gene: 1. The CDR3 sequence is CASRGLADSYEQYF. The CDR3 DNA sequence: TGTGCCAGTAGGGGACTAGCGGACTCCTACGAGCAGTACTTC.

The chain links TRBV4-1 to TRBJ2-7; possibly TRBD2 for D (5 bases). The ends were cut back, 4 bases at V and 3 bases at J, with 16 bases in the middle. This CDR3 region has 15 residues. Germline CDR1 is MGHRA and CDR2 is YSYEKL. The chain's CDR3 is CASSLEGAGVYEQYF. CDR3 in DNA: TGCGCCAGCAGCCTCGAGGGTGCAGGAGTCTACGAGCAGTACTTC.

This rearrangement joins TRBV9 to TRBJ2-1; 7 bases are a match to TRBD1. V gave up 2 bases and J gave up 8 bases; unmatched junction bases: 7. The CDR3 runs to 14 residues. Germline assignment: CDR1 SGDLS and CDR2 YYNGEE. The CDR3, as DNA: TGTGCCAGCAGCGTTACAGGGGACCCCCATGAGCAGTTCTTC. Translating it yields CASSVTGDPHEQFF.